This TCR beta chain derives from a study of shared clonotypes between healthy human individuals (TCRdb year 2020). Concerning the study at large: The cohort comprised a couple of women and three men aged 18 to 49 years. To estimate repertoire size and how much clonotype sharing occurs between individuals, the study deeply sequenced the blood TCR repertoires of five healthy adults. For each donor, CD4 naive and CD4 memory were each run on three plates, CD8 naive on two plates, and CD8 memory on one plate. Leukapheresis yielded between about 0.94 and 8.9 billion PBMCs per donor. Different laboratories and diverse techniques were used to prepare libraries and sequence TCR repertoires, to increase sequencing depth and limit assay-specific biases. Summary of the overall study and its limitations: Pairwise subsampling led to the expectation that sequencing depth would affect the degree of clonotype sharing among donors. Only blood was sampled, and tissue TCR repertoires likely differ from those in blood. Sharing across several donors was observed for approximately 5% of naive CD4, under 4% of naive CD8, about 2.3% of memory CD4, and 0.4% of memory CD8 clonotypes. The small number of donors limited the genetic and exposure-history diversity represented. Higher generation probabilities were observed for clonotypes shared by all four sorted-subset donors than for non-shared clonotypes. Estimated clonotype richness was generally larger for naive than for memory subsets. Even with the large sequencing depth, rarefaction of the sorted-subset datasets indicated that sequencing was incomplete.

The count of this clone is one. Its antigen is currently not known. The sample holds no much larger clone one base away, and base qualities are not on file. The CDR3 goes from the cysteine to the phenylalanine over 15 residues. The kept DNA is CDR3 alone, 45 bases in frame from the first base. Taken from the germline V gene, the CDR1 and CDR2 loops are SGDLS and YYNGEE. Cut back by 3 bases and 4 bases, the V and J ends lie 14 bases apart. TCR CDR3 regions were amplified from genomic DNA by multiplex PCR using the deep immunoSEQ assay. Extracted genomic DNA from each cell subset was distributed evenly across all wells of several immunoSEQ 96-well plates, and each plate was treated as a replicate. For sorted subsets, about 200 ng genomic DNA, equal to some 28,000 T cell genomes, was loaded into each replicate PCR. Purified libraries were quantified with a Qubit 3.0 fluorometer, sized on a Bioanalyzer 2100, and re-quantified with the KAPA Library Quantification kit. Every immunoSEQ 96-well plate was sequenced on a dedicated single-read 150-cycle Illumina NextSeq 550 flow cell. Concerning the study's data processing: The immunoSEQ output contained only junctional sequences without quality scores, so filtering could not match that applied to full-length reads. To assign V/J genes and CDR3, sequences were annotated against IMGT germline references using PyIR, a Python wrapper for IgBLAST v1.9. Reads were removed for weak V/J assignments (E-value above 1e-6), missing CDR3, stop codons, out-of-frame junctions, or ambiguous translated residues. A V3J clonotype was defined by an identical inferred V gene, J gene, and CDR3 amino acid sequence. The percentage overlap between two repertoires was calculated by dividing the number of shared unique clonotypes by the size of the smaller repertoire. Richness of each repertoire was evaluated using RTK rarefaction, the Chao1 estimator, and Recon v2.1 estimates of unobserved clonotypes. Generation probabilities were computed with OLGA for all TCRbeta clonotypes obtained by the gDNA method from several donors. Imported from immuneACCESS, the table was reduced by TCRdb to in-frame sequences with V and J called. These copies leave out some clones; in studies compared against another copy, an unresolved V gene accounts for under half, and the cause of the remainder is not known. That table furnishes V, J and clone size, whereas the DNA furnished D and trimming. In this sample the table shows about 700,000 clones, around 74% of which occur a single time. The ten biggest clones cover more than 1.5% of the sample.

Healthy HIV-negative adults with no recently reported acute infections or vaccinations were included as donors. Only Caucasian adults living in Nashville, Tennessee, USA were represented among the donors. CD4+ T cells were enriched by magnetic negative selection, after which naive cells were positively selected on CD45RA and the negative fraction was taken as the memory subset. Blood was obtained by leukapheresis, after which PBMCs were separated by Ficoll-Histopaque density gradient centrifugation and cryopreserved in liquid nitrogen vapor phase. Analytical flow cytometry was used to check the purity and quantity of every magnetically sorted T cell population. Genomic DNA was isolated from each sorted fraction and quantified by UV absorbance on a Nanodrop 2000c.

This receptor chain uses TRBV9 and TRBJ1-5, with the D gene call left open. Sample: memory CD4+ T cells sorted from blood. What this sample's cell subset or site label stands for: CD45RA-negative fraction. The TCR sequence derives from a woman aged 25 to 39 in good health. The sequenced DNA: TGTGCCAGCAGCGAGACTCCCTACGTGAATCAGCCCCAGCATTTT. It is translated as CASSETPYVNQPQHF.